The T cell receptor (beta chain) under discussion was sequenced for a study of regulatory T cells in long-lasting Graves disease. The CDR3 runs to 15 residues. CDR1 is SEHNR and CDR2 is FQNEAQ in the germline V gene (reference sequence). V dropped 5 bases and J dropped 1; count of bases not matched to a gene: 7. To make TCR beta libraries, researchers used iRepertoire HTBI primers and Arm-PCR of CDR3 regions. TCRdb fed the multiplex PCR reads into MiXCR, producing one record per CDR3 protein. The sample includes 400,000 or so distinct CDR3 sequences, roughly a quarter seen only once; the top ten take about 26%. The study's findings and limits: The TCR repertoire of persistent Graves' patients was less diverse than that of newly diagnosed ones.

Documented time point: persistent/refractory GD, antithyroid drugs over 5 years with positive TRAb. Scientists built the TCR library using RNA that was extracted from PBMCs. This clonotype was detected a few times. Its target is unknown. The sequencing used peripheral blood mononuclear cells (PBMCs), collected when the disease was refractory, from a patient treated with antithyroid drugs. The source of this sequence is a female donor with Graves disease. This chain connects TRBV7-9 to TRBJ2-7, with TRBD1 matching over 8 bases. The CDR3 sequence: CASSRLTGESYEQYF. The CDR3 nucleotides are TGTGCCAGCAGCCGTCTGACAGGGGAGTCCTACGAGCAGTACTTC.